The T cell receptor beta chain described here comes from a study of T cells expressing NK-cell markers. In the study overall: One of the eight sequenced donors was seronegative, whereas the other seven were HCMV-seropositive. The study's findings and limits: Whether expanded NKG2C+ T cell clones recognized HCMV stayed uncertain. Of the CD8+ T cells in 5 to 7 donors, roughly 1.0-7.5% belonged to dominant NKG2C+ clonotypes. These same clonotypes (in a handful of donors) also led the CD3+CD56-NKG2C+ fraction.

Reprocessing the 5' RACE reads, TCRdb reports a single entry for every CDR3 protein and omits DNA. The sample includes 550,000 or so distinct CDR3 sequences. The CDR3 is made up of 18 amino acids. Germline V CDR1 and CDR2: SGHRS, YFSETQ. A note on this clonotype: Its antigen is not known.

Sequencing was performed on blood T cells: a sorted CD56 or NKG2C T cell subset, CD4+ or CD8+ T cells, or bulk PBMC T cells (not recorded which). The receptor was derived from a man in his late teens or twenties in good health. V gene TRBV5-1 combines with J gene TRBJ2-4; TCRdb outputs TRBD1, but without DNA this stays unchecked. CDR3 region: CASRGTGSGDLAKNIQYF.